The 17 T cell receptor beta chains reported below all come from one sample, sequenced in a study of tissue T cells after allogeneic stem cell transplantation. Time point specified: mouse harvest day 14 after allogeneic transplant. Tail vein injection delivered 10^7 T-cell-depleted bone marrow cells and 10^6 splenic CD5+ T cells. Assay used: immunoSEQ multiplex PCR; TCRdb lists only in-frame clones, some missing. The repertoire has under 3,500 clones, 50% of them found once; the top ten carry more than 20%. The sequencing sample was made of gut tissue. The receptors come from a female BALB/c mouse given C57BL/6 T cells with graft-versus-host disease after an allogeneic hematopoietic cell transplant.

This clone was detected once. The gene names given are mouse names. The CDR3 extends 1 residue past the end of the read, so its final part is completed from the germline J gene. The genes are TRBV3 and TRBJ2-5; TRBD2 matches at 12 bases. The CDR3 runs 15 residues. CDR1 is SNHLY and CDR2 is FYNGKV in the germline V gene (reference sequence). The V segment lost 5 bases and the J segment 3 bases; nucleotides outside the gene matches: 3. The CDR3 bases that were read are TGTGCCAGCAGCCCCGGACTGGGGGGGCAAGACACCCAGTAC. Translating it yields CASSPGLGGQDTQY. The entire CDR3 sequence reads CASSPGLGGQDTQYF.

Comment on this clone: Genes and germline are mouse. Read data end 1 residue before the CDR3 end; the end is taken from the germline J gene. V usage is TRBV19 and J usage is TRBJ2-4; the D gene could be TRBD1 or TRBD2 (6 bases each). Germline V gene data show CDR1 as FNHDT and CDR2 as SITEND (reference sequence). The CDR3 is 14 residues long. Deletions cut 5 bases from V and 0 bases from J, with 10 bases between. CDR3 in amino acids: CASSMGASQNTLYF. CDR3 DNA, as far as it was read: TGTGCCAGCAGCATGGGGGCTAGTCAAAACACCTTGTAC.

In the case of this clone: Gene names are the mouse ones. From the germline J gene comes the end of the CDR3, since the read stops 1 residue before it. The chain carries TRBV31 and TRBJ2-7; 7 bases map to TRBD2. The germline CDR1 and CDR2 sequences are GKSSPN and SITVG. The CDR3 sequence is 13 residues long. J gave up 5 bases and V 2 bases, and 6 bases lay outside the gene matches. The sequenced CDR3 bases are TGTGCCTGGAGTATGGACTGGTCGGATGAACAGTAC. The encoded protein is CAWSMDWSDEQY. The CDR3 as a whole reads CAWSMDWSDEQYF.

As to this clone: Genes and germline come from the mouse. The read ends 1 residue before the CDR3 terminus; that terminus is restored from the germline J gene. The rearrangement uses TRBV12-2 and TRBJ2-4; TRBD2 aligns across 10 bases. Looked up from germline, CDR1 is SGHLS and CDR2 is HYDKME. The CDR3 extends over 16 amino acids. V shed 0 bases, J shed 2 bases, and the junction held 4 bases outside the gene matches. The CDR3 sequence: CASSLVDWGVQNTLYF. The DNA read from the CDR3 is TGTGCCAGCTCTCTCGTCGACTGGGGGGTTCAAAACACCTTGTAC.

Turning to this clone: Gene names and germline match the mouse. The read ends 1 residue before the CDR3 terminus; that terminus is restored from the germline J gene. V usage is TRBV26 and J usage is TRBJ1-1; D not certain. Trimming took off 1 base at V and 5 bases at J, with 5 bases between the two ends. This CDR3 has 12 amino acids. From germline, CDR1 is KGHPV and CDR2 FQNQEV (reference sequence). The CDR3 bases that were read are TGTGCCAGCAGTCTGTTTGGGACAGAAGTCTTC. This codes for CASSLFGTEVF. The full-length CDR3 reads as CASSLFGTEVFF.

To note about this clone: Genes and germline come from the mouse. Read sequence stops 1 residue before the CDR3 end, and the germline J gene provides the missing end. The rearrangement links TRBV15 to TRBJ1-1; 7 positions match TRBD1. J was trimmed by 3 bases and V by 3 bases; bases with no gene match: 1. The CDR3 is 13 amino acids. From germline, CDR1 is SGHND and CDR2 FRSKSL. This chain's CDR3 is CASSLGQYTEVFF. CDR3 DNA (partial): TGTGCCAGCAGTTTGGGACAGTACACAGAAGTCTTC.

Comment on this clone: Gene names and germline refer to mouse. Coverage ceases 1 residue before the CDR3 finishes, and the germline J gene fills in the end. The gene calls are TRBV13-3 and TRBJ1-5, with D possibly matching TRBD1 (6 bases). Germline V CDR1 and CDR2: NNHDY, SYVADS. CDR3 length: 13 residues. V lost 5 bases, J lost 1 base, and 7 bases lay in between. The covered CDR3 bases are TGTGCCAGCAGGGACAGAAACAACCAGGCTCCGCTT. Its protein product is CASRDRNNQAPL. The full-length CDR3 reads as CASRDRNNQAPLF.

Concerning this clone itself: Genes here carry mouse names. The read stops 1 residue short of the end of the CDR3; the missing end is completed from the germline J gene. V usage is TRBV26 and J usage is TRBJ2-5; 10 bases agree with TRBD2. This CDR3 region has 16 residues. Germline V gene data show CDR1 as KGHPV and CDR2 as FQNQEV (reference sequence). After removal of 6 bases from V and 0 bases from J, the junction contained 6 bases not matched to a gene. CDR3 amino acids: CASRRLGGLNQDTQYF. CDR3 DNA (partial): TGTGCCAGCAGACGACTGGGGGGCCTTAACCAAGACACCCAGTAC.

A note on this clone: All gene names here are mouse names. CDR3 DNA (partial): TGTGCCAGCGGTGATCCAGTCTTC. Protein product: CASGDPVF. The whole CDR3 is CASGDPVFF. V and J are TRBV13-2 and TRBJ1-1; D call uncertain. Read coverage stops 1 residue before the CDR3 terminus; the germline J gene supplies the remainder. Looked up from germline, CDR1 is NNHNN and CDR2 is SYGAGS (reference sequence). V dropped 1 base and J dropped 10 bases, with 2 bases sitting between them. The CDR3 consists of 9 residues.

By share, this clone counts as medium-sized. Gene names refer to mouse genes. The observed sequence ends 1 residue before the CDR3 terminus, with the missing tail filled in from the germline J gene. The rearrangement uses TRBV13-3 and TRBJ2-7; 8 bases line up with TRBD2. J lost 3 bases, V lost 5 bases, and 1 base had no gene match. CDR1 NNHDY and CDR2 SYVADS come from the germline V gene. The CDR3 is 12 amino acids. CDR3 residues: CASSLGGYEQYF. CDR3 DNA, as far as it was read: TGTGCCAGCAGCCTGGGGGGCTATGAACAGTAC.

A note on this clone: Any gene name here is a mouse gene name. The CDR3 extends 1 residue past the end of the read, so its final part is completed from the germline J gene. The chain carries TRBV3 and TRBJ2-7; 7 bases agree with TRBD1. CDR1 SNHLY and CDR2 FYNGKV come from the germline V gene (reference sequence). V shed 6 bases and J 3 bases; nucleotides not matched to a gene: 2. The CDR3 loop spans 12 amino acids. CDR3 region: CASSRQGYEQYF. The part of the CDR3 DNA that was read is TGTGCCAGCAGTCGACAGGGCTATGAACAGTAC.

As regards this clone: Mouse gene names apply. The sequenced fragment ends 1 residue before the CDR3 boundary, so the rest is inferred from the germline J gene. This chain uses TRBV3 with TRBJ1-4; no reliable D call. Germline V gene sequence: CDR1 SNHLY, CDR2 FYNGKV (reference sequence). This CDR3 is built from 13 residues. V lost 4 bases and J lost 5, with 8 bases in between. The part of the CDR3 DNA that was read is TGTGCCAGCAGCTCTTACAGAAACGAAAGATTATTT. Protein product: CASSSYRNERLF. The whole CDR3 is CASSSYRNERLFF.

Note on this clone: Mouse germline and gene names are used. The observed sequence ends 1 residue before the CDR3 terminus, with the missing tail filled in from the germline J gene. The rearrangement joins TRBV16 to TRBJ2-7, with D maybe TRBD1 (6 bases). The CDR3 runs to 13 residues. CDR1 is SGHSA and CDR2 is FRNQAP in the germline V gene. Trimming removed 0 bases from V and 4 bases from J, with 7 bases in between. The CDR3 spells CASSLDTGYEQYF. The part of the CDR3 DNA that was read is TGTGCAAGCAGCTTAGATACAGGGTATGAACAGTAC.

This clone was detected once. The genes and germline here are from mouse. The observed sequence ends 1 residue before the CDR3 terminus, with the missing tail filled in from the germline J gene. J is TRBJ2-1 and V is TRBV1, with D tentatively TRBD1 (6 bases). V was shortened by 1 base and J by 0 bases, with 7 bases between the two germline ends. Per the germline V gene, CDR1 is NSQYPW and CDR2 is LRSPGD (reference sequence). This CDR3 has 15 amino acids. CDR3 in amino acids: CTCSAGTVNYAEQFF. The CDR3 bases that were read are TGCACCTGCAGTGCAGGGACAGTTAACTATGCTGAGCAGTTC.

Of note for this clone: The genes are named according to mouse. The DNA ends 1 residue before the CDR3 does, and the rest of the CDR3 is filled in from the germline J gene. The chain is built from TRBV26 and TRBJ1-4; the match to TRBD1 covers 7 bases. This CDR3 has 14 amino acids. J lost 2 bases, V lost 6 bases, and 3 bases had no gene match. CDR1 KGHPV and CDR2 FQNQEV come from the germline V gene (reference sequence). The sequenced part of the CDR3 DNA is TGTGCCAGCAGCCGACAGGGCTCCAACGAAAGATTATTT. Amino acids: CASSRQGSNERLF. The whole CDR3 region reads CASSRQGSNERLFF. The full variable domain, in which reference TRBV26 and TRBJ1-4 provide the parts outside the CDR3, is NSKVIQTPRYLVKGQGQKAKMRCIPEKGHPVVFWYQQNKNNEFKFLINFQNQEVLQQIDMTEKRFSAECPSNSPCSLEIQSSEAGDSALYLCASSRQGSNERLFFGHGTKLSVL.

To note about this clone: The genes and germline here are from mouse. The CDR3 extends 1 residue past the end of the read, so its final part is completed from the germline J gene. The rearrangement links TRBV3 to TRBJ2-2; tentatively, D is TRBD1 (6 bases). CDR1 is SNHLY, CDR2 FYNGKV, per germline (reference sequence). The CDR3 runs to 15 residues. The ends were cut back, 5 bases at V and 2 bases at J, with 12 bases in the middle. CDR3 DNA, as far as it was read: TGTGCCAGCAGCCCCAGGAGGGGGAACACCGGGCAGCTCTAC. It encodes CASSPRRGNTGQLY. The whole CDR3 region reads CASSPRRGNTGQLYF.

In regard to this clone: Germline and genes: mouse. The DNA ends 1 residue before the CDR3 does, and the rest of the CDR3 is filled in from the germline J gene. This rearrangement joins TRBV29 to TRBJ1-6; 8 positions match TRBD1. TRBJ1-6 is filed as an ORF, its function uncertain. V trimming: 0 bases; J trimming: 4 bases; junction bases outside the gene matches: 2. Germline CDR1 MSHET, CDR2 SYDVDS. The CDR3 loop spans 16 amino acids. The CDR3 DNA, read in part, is TGTGCTAGCAGTTTATCTGGACAGGGTTATAATTCGCCCCTCTAC. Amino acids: CASSLSGQGYNSPLY. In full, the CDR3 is CASSLSGQGYNSPLYF.